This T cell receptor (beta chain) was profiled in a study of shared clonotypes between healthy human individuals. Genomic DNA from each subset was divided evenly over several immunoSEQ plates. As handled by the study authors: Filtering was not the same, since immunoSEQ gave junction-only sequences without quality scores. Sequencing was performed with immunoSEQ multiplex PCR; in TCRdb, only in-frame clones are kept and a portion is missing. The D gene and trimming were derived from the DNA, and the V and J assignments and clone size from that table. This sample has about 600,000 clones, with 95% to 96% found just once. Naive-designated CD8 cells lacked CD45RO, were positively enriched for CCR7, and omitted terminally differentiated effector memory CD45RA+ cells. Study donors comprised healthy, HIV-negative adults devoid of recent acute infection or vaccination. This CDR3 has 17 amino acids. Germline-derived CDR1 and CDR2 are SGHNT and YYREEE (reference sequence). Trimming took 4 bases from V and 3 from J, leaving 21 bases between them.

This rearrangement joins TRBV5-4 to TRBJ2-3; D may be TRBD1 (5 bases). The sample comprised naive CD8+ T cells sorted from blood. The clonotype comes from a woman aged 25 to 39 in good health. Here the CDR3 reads CASSSKKGFSRTDTQYF. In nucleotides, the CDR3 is TGTGCCAGCAGCAGTAAAAAGGGGTTTTCTAGAACAGATACGCAGTATTTT.